This T cell receptor (beta chain) was sequenced in a study of naive and memory T cell subsets. Amplification of ligated cDNA took four PCR rounds with SP2 and nested alpha and beta constant primers. TCRdb re-called the UMI-ligation and nested PCR reads through MiXCR, storing one row per CDR3 protein. The sample lists 40,000 or so distinct CDR3 sequences, about 10% occurring once. CDR3 length: 16 residues. V gave up 5 bases and J gave up 4 bases, with 20 bases separating them. CDR1 and CDR2 from the germline V gene are SEHNR and FQNEAQ (reference sequence). Treatment given: skin biopsy from PPD injection site in Mantoux-positive individual. An oligonucleotide containing a UMI was ligated to the 3' end of TCR cDNA. Biopsied sites were PPD injections in people with a positive Mantoux test. This clonotype was counted a few times.

Here the sequenced sample was skin, taken from a tuberculin skin test site. This receptor was obtained from an adult in good health. The rearrangement uses TRBV7-9 and TRBJ1-1, with D hard to call. The CDR3 here is CASSLQPTTAITEAFF. In DNA, the CDR3 is TGTGCCAGCAGCCTTCAGCCCACGACGGCAATCACTGAAGCTTTCTTT.